Sequencing of this T cell receptor (beta chain) was carried out in a study of PD-L1 blockade in urothelial cancer. The wider study: Analysis of the blood was performed 3 weeks (second dose) and 6 weeks after treatment start.

TCRdb keeps only in-frame clones here, not all; method: immunoSEQ multiplex PCR. The sample shows about 43,000 clones, 85% to 90% of them seen only once. Patients yielded 1 to 8 samples each, pretreatment and on-treatment. The germline gives CDR1 MNHNS, CDR2 SASEGT. The CDR3 is made up of 15 amino acids. Between the trimmed V and J ends, which lost 1 base and 0 bases, there was a span of 9 bases. The clonotype originates from a woman aged 60-75 years with urothelial cancer. This chain uses TRBV6-1 with TRBJ1-2; D possibly corresponds to TRBD1 (5 bases). The sequences come from PBMCs, collected around atezolizumab (anti-PD-L1) treatment. The CDR3 loop reads CASSEVGAANYGYTF. Here the CDR3 DNA reads TGTGCCAGCAGTGAAGTAGGGGCAGCTAACTATGGCTACACCTTC.